One sample yielded the 5 T cell receptor beta chains listed below, sequenced in a study of breast tumors, draining lymph nodes, adjacent tissues. Via MiXCR, TCRdb re-called the multiplex PCR reads, giving one row per CDR3 protein. The table lists 12,000 to 15,000 distinct CDR3 sequences, about three fifths of them singletons. The sequenced sample was tumor-adjacent breast tissue. The receptors originated from a female donor with breast cancer. Some clones in this sample may be carry-over from other donors' samples.

The rearrangement uses TRBV7-3 and TRBJ2-1; a weak D match, TRBD2 (5 bases). This CDR3 spans 13 amino acids. The V end lost 5 bases, the J end lost 4 bases, and 9 bases lay between the germline ends. The V gene's germline CDR1 is SGHTA and CDR2 FQGTGA. Written as DNA, the CDR3 is TGTGCCAGCAGCCCCCGGGGTTACAATGAGCAGTTCTTC. Amino acids: CASSPRGYNEQFF.

This clonotype showed up many times. The J gene is TRBJ2-2, the V gene TRBV7-2, with D perhaps TRBD1 or TRBD2 (5 bases each). This CDR3 contains 15 residues. V was clipped by 5 bases and J by 1 base, with 11 bases between them. Germline CDR1 and CDR2: SGHTA and FQGNSA. The CDR3 DNA follows: TGTGCCAGCAGCCAGGGACGGCTGAACACCGGGGAGCTGTTTTTT. Translated, it gives CASSQGRLNTGELFF. Using reference TRBV7-2 and TRBJ2-2 for the parts outside the CDR3, the full variable domain is GAGVSQSPSNKVTEKGKDVELRCDPISGHTALYWYRQSLGQGLEFLIYFQGNSAPDKSGLPSDRFSAERTGGSVSTLTIQRTQQEDSAVYLCASSQGRLNTGELFFGEGSRLTVL.

Details on this clonotype: The missing conserved phenylalanine or tryptophan at the end of this CDR3 makes a read error likely. This chain connects TRBV20-1 to TRBJ1-1, with TRBD1 identical over 8 bases. Germline values: CDR1 DFQATT, CDR2 SNEGSKA (reference sequence). V trimming: 6 bases; J trimming: 4 bases; junction bases outside the gene matches: 7. The CDR3 has 13 amino acids. The CDR3 DNA follows: TGCAGTGCGCGGGGACAGGCCGCCACTGAAGCTTTCCTT. Protein sequence: CSARGQAATEAFL.

The V and J genes are TRBV19 and TRBJ1-5; D ambiguous. The ends were cut back, 3 bases at V and 4 bases at J, with 13 bases in the middle. Per germline, CDR1 LNHDA and CDR2 SQIVND (reference sequence). The CDR3 has 15 residues. The CDR3 DNA reads TGTGCCAGTAGTATTACATCCCATCGGAATCAGCCCCAGCATTTT. Its protein is CASSITSHRNQPQHF.

This clonotype has a count of ten or more. This chain uses TRBV6-7 with TRBJ1-4; maybe TRBD1 (6 bases). TRBV6-7 is an ORF, and what it does is uncertain. The germline V and J ends were trimmed by 5 bases and 5 bases, with 18 bases remaining between them. The CDR3 has 16 amino acids. As DNA, the CDR3 is TGTGCCAGCAGTCACCCCCCGGGACAAAGAAATGAAAAACTGTTTTTT. Protein sequence: CASSHPPGQRNEKLFF.